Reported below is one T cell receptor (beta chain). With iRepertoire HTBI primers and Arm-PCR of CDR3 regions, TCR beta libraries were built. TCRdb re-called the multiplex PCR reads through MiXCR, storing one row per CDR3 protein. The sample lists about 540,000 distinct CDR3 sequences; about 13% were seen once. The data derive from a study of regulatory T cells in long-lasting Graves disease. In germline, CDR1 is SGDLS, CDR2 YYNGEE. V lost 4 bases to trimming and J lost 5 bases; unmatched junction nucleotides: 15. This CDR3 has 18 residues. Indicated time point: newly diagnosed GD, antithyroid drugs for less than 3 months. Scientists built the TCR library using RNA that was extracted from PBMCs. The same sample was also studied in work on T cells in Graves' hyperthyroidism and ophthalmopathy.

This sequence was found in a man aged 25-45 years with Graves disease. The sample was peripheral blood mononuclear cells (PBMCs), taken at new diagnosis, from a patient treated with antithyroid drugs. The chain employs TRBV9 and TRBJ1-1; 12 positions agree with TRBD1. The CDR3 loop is CASSIATGTGGVGTEAFF. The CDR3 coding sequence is TGTGCCAGCAGCATCGCCACCGGGACAGGGGGCGTGGGGACTGAAGCTTTCTTT.